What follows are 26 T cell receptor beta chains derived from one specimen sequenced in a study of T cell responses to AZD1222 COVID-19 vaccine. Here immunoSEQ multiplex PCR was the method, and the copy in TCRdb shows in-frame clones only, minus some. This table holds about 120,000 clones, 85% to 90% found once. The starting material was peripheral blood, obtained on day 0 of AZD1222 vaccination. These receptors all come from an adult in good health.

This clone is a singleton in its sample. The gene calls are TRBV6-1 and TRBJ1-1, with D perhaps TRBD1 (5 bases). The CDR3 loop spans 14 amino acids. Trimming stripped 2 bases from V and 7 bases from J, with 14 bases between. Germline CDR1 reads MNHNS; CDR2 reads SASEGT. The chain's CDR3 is CASSEFRTSGEAFF. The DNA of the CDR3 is TGTGCCAGCAGTGAATTCAGGACAAGCGGTGAAGCTTTCTTT.

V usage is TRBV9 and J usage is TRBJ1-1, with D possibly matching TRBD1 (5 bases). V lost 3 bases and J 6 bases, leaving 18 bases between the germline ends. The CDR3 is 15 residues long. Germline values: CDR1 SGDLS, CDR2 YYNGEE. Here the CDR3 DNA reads TGTGCCAGCAGCGCCGGGGGTAGTCCGACCCCTGAAGCTTTCTTT. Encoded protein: CASSAGGSPTPEAFF.

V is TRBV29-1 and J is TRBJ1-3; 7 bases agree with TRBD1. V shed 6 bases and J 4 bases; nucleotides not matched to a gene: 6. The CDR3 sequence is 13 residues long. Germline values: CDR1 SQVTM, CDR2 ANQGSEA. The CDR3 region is CSVRQGSGNTIYF. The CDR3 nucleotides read TGCAGCGTCCGACAGGGATCCGGAAACACCATATATTTT.

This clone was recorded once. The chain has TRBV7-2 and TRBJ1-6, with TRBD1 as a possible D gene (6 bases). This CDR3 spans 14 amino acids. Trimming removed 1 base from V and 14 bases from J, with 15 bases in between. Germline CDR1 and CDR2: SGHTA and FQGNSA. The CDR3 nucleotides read TGTGCCAGCAGCTTAGGGGGGCGAATTCTCACCCTCCACTTT. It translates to CASSLGGRILTLHF.

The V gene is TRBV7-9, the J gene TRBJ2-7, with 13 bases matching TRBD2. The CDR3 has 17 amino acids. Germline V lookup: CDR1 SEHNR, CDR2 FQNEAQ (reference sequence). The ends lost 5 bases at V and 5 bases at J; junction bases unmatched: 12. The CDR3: CASSPKGLAGARNEQYF. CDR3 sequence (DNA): TGTGCCAGCAGCCCGAAAGGACTAGCGGGGGCCAGGAACGAGCAGTACTTC.

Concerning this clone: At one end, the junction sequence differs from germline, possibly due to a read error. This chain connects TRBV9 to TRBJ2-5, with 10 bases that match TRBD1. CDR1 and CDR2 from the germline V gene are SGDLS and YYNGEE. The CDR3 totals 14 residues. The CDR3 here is CASSVSHGTGAPHF. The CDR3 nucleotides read TGTGCCAGCAGCGTATCCCACGGGACAGGGGCCCCCCACTTC.

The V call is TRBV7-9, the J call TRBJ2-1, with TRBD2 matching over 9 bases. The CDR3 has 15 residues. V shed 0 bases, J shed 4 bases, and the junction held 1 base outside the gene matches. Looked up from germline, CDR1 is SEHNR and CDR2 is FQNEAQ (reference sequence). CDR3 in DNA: TGTGCCAGCAGCTTAGCACTAGCGGGTTACAATGAGCAGTTCTTC. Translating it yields CASSLALAGYNEQFF.

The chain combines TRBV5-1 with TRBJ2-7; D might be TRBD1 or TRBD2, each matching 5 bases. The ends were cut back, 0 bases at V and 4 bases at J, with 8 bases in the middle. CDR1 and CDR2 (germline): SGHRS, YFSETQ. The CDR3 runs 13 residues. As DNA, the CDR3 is TGCGCCAGCAGCTTGGAGGGGAGATACGAGCAGTACTTC. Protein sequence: CASSLEGRYEQYF.

CDR3: CASTTLQALAENTGELFF. The CDR3 DNA is TGCGCCAGCACCACGCTCCAGGCACTAGCGGAGAACACCGGGGAGCTGTTTTTT. This chain connects TRBV10-1 to TRBJ2-2; the match to TRBD2 covers 8 bases. Germline V gene lookup returns CDR1 WNHNN and CDR2 SYGVQD (reference sequence). V lost 7 bases, J lost 1 base, and 14 bases stayed unmatched. The CDR3 has 18 amino acids.

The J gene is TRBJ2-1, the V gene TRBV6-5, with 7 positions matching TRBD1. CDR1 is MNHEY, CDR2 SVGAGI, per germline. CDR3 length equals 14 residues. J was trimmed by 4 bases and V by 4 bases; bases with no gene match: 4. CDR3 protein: CASSSYRGYNEQFF. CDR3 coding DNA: TGTGCCAGCAGTTCCTACAGGGGATACAATGAGCAGTTCTTC.

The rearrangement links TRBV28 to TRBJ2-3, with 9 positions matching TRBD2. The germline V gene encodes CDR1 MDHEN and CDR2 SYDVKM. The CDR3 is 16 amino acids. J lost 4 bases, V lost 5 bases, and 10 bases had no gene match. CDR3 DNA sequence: TGTGCCAGCAGTCCACGATCTAGCGGGGCCCCAGATACGCAGTATTTT. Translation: CASSPRSSGAPDTQYF.

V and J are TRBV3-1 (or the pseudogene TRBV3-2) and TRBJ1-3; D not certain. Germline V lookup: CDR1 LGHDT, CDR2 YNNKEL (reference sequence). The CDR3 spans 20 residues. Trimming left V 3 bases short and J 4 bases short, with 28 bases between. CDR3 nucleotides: TGTGCCAGCAGCCACTCCTGCCCCAGCGCGGCAGTCGGTGGAGGAAACACCATATATTTT. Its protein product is CASSHSCPSAAVGGGNTIYF.

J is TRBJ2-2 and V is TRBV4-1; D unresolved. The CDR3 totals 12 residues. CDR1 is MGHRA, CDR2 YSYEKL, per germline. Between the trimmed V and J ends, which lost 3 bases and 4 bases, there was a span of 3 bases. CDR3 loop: CASSHVTGELFF. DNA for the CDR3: TGCGCCAGCAGCCACGTCACCGGGGAGCTGTTTTTT.

CDR3 amino acids: CASSQGIHFPQHF. The CDR3 DNA follows: TGTGCCAGCAGCCAGGGTATCCATTTTCCCCAGCATTTT. The V gene is TRBV27, the J gene TRBJ1-5; D may be TRBD1 (5 bases). V gave up 6 bases and J gave up 10 bases, with 16 bases separating them. The CDR3 spans 13 residues. The germline gives CDR1 MNHEY, CDR2 SMNVEV (reference sequence).

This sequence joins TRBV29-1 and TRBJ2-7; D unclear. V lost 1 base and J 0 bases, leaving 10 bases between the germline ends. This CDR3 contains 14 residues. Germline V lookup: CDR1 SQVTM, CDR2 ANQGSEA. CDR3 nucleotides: TGCAGCGTTGAAGGGACGACGGACTCCTACGAGCAGTACTTC. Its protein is CSVEGTTDSYEQYF.

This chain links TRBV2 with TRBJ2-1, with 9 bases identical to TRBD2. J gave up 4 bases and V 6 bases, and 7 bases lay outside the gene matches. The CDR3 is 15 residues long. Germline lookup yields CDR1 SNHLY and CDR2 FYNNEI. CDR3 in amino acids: CASRSGTSSYNEQFF. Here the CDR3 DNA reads TGTGCCAGCAGATCCGGGACTAGCTCTTACAATGAGCAGTTCTTC.

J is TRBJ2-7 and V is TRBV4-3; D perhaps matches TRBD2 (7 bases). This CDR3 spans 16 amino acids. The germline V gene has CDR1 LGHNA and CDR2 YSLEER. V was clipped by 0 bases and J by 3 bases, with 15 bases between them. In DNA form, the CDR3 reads TGCGCCAGCAGCCAAGATTCGACGGGGGGCTTCTACGAGCAGTACTTC. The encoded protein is CASSQDSTGGFYEQYF.

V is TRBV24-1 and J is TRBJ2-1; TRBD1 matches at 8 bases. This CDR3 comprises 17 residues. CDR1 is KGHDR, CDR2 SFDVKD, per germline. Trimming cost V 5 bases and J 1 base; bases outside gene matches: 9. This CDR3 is CATSGSGGAHSYNEQFF. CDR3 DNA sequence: TGTGCCACCAGTGGCTCAGGGGGCGCACATTCCTACAATGAGCAGTTCTTC.

CDR3 sequence reads: CASSLGTVQSTLNTEAFF. The CDR3 DNA follows: TGTGCCAGCAGCCTAGGGACAGTTCAATCCACACTGAACACTGAAGCTTTCTTT. This chain connects TRBV5-6 to TRBJ1-1; 7 bases fit TRBD1. From germline, CDR1 is SGHDT and CDR2 YYEEEE. Trimming at V came to 4 bases and at J to 0 bases, leaving 15 bases not matched to a gene. CDR3 length equals 18 residues. The full variable domain, rest sourced from reference TRBV5-6 and TRBJ1-1, is DAGVTQSPTHLIKTRGQQVTLRCSPKSGHDTVSWYQQALGQGPQFIFQYYEEEERQRGNFPDRFSGHQFPNYSSELNVNALLLGDSALYLCASSLGTVQSTLNTEAFFGQGTRLTVV.

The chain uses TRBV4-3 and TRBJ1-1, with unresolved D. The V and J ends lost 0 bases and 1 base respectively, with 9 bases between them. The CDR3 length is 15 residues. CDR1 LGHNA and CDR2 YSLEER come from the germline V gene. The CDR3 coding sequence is TGCGCCAGCAGCCAAGACCCTTCGCCGAACACTGAAGCTTTCTTT. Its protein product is CASSQDPSPNTEAFF.

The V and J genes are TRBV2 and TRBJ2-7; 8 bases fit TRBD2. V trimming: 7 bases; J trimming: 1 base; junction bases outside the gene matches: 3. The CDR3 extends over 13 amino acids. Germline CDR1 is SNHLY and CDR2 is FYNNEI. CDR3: CASTLAGSYEQYF. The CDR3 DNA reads TGTGCCAGCACCTTAGCGGGGTCCTACGAGCAGTACTTC.

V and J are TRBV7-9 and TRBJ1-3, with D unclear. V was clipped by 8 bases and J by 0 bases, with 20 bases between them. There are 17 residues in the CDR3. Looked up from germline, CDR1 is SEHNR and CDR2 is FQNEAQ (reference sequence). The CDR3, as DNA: TGTGCCAGCGCCCCAAAACCTGGGCGGAGCTCTGGAAACACCATATATTTT. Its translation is CASAPKPGRSSGNTIYF.

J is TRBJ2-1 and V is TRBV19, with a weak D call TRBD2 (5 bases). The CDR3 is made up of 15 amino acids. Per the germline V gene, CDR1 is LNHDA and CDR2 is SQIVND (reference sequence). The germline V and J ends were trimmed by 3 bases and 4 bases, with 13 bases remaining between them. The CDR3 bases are TGTGCCAGTAGTATGAGCGCGGGTCCGTACAATGAGCAGTTCTTC. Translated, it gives CASSMSAGPYNEQFF.

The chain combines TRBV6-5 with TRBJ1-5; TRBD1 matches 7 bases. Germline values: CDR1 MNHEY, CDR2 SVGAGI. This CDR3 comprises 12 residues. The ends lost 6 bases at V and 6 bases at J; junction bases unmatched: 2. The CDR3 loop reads CASRYRGQPQHF. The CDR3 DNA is TGTGCCAGCAGATACAGGGGTCAGCCCCAGCATTTT.

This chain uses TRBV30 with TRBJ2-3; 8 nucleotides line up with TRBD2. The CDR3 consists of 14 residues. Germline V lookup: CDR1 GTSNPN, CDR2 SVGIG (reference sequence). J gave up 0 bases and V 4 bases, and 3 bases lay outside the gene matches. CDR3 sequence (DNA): TGTGCCTGGAATCGGGGGGGGAGCACAGATACGCAGTATTTT. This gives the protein CAWNRGGSTDTQYF.

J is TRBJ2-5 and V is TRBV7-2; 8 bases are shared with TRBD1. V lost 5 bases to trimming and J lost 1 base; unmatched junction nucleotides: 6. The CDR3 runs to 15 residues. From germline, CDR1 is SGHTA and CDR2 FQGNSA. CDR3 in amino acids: CASSPRTGTQETQYF. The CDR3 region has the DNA TGTGCCAGCAGCCCCCGGACAGGGACCCAAGAGACCCAGTACTTC.